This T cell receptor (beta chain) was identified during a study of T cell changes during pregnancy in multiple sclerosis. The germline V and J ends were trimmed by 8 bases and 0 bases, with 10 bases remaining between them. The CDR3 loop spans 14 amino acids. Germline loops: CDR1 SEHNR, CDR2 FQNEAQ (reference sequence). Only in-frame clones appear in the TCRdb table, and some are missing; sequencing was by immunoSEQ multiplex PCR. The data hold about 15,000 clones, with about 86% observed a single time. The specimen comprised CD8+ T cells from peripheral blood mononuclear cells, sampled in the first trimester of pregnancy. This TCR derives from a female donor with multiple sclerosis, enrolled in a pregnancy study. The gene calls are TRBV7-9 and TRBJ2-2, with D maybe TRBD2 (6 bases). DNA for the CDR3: TGTGCCAGCCGTCGGGACTCGAACACCGGGGAGCTGTTTTTT. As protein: CASRRDSNTGELFF.